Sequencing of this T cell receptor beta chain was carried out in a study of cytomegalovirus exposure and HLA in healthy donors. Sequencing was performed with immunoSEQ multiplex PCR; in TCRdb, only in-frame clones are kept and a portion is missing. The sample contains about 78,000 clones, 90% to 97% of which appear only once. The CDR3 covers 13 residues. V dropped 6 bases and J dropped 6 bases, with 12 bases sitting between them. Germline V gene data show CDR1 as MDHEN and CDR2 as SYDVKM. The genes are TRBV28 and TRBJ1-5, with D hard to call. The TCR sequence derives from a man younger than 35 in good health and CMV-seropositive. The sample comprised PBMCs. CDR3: CASSLGRGQPQHF. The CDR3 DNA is TGTGCCAGCAGCCTTGGGCGGGGTCAGCCCCAGCATTTT. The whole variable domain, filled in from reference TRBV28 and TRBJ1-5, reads DVKVTQSSRYLVKRTGEKVFLECVQDMDHENMFWYRQDPGLGLRLIYFSYDVKMKEKGDIPEGYSVSREKKERFSLILESASTNQTSMYLCASSLGRGQPQHFGDGTRLSIL.